Listed below are T cell receptor beta chains from one sample, sequenced in a study of blood T cells in healthy people across ages. TCRdb reprocessed the 5' RACE reads with MiXCR, giving one entry per CDR3 protein. The data contain about 1,500,000 distinct CDR3 sequences, about 28% of them singletons. Sequencing used blood. These receptors were collected from a woman in her twenties or thirties in good health. Both conserved end residues are part of each CDR3. A D gene is named only where the DNA matches it firmly. Clone size is given for some rows only: seen once, a few or many times, or a class if the clone is expanded.

D gene	V gene	clone size	J gene	CDR3 DNA	CDR3 protein
.	TRBV2	.	TRBJ1-2	TGTGCCAGCAGTGAAAAGGGCAGGGATACGTATGGCTACACCTTC	CASSEKGRDTYGYTF
.	TRBV24-1	.	TRBJ2-5	TGTGCCACCAGTGCGTCGGCCCAGTACTTC	CATSASAQYF
.	TRBV10-3	few	TRBJ2-1	TGTGCCATCAGTACCACGGAGTGGAGAGATGAGCAGTTCTTC	CAISTTEWRDEQFF
.	TRBV15	.	TRBJ1-1	TGTGCCACCAGCAGAGTCCCACAGAGAGGGTCCACTGAAGCTTTCTTT	CATSRVPQRGSTEAFF
TRBD2	TRBV12-5	few	TRBJ2-3	TGTGCTAGTGGTTTGTCCCCGCGGGGGAAGACAAGGGATACGCAGTATTTT	CASGLSPRGKTRDTQYF
TRBD1	TRBV28	many	TRBJ2-7	TGTGCCAGCCAATCCACGGGACAGTTGAGCTCCTACGAGCAGTACTTC	CASQSTGQLSSYEQYF
TRBD2	TRBV7-2	few	TRBJ2-7	TGTGCCAGCAGCTCGACTAGCGCGGTCTACGAGCAGTACTTC	CASSSTSAVYEQYF
TRBD1	TRBV4-1	.	TRBJ2-1	TGCGCCAGCAGCCAACCACAATCTTGGGACAGGGGCACTGAGCAGTTCTTC	CASSQPQSWDRGTEQFF
TRBD2	TRBV28	few	TRBJ2-3	TGTGCCAGCGGGGACGGGGGGGAGACCACAGATACGCAGTATTTT	CASGDGGETTDTQYF
.	TRBV11-2	few	TRBJ2-7	TGTGCCAGCAGCTTAGAGGCCTCAGCGACGATCTACGAGCAGTACTTC	CASSLEASATIYEQYF
.	TRBV5-1	.	TRBJ2-2	TGCGCCAGCAGCCCCAGGGGGGTGAACACCGGGGAGCTGTTTTTT	CASSPRGVNTGELFF
TRBD1	TRBV10-2	.	TRBJ1-2	TGCGCCAGCAGTGAAGCGACAGGGGGCAATGGCTACACCTTC	CASSEATGGNGYTF
TRBD2	TRBV7-2	.	TRBJ2-1	TGTGCCAGCAGCTTACATAGCGGGAATGAGCAGTTCTTC	CASSLHSGNEQFF
.	TRBV7-6	.	TRBJ1-2	TGTGCCAGCAGCAAGGACACCTCCTATGGCTACACCTTC	CASSKDTSYGYTF
.	TRBV18	.	TRBJ2-4	TGTGCCAGCTCACCACAATCGCTCTCCCAAAACATTCAGTACTTC	CASSPQSLSQNIQYF
TRBD1	TRBV7-9	few	TRBJ2-1	TGTGCCAGCAGCTCAACCGGGACAGGGGACAATGAGCAGTTCTTC	CASSSTGTGDNEQFF
TRBD2	TRBV20-1	.	TRBJ2-3	TGCAGTGCAAAGACTAGCGGGAGGGCCTTGGATACGCAGTATTTT	CSAKTSGRALDTQYF
TRBD2	TRBV5-1	.	TRBJ2-5	TGCGCCAGCAGCTTCTTACCCGGGACTAGCGGGGGGGAGACCCAGTACTTC	CASSFLPGTSGGETQYF
.	TRBV29-1	.	TRBJ2-3	TGCAGCGTAGCCCCGGGTCTACGCACAGATACGCAGTATTTT	CSVAPGLRTDTQYF
.	TRBV9	few	TRBJ1-4	TGTGCCAGCAGCATCAGGGTTGACGGTGAAAAACTGTTTTTT	CASSIRVDGEKLFF
TRBD2	TRBV9	few	TRBJ2-1	TGTGCCAGCAGCGCCCAACCGCGGGGGACCTACAATGAGCAGTTCTTC	CASSAQPRGTYNEQFF
.	TRBV12-3/TRBV12-4	once	TRBJ1-2	TGTGCCAGCAGTTGGGGTTTACGGTCAGGCTACACCTTC	CASSWGLRSGYTF
.	TRBV13	.	TRBJ1-1	TGTGCCAGCAGCACTATAGGGGGGACTGATCGGGCGGACGCTGAAGCTTTCTTT	CASSTIGGTDRADAEAFF
.	TRBV24-1	few	TRBJ2-3	TGTGCCACCAGTGACCGATCCCCAACCAACACAGATACGCAGTATTTT	CATSDRSPTNTDTQYF
.	TRBV10-3	many	TRBJ2-5	TGTGCCATCAGTGATTATGAGACCCAGTACTTC	CAISDYETQYF
TRBD2	TRBV12-3/TRBV12-4	few	TRBJ2-7	TGTGCCAGCAGTTTAGACCGCTGGACTAGCGGGGGTGTCGAGCAGTACTTC	CASSLDRWTSGGVEQYF
.	TRBV28	.	TRBJ2-1	TGTGCCAGCAGTTTCAATGGGGTCTACAATGAGCAGTTCTTC	CASSFNGVYNEQFF
TRBD1	TRBV10-3	.	TRBJ1-1	TGTGCCATCAGTGATCCTGGACAGGGTCCCACTGAAGCTTTCTTT	CAISDPGQGPTEAFF
.	TRBV4-3	.	TRBJ1-2	TGCGCCAGCAGCCGGACGGACGGAGCACCTAACTATGGCTACACCTTC	CASSRTDGAPNYGYTF
TRBD2	TRBV7-9	.	TRBJ2-1	TGTGCCAGCAGCTTAGATTTGAGCGGGATGAGCTCCTACAATGAGCAGTTCTTC	CASSLDLSGMSSYNEQFF
TRBD1	TRBV7-2	.	TRBJ2-1	TGTGCCAGCAGTCTAGACAGGGGGGAATACAATGAGCAGTTCTTC	CASSLDRGEYNEQFF
.	TRBV21-1	.	TRBJ2-7	TGTGCCAGCAGCGAGGGGAGGGATACGAAGCAGTACTTC	CASSEGRDTKQYF
.	TRBV6-2/TRBV6-3	few	TRBJ1-5	TGTGCCAGCAGTTACTTGAGGTCGGATCAGCCCCAGCATTTT	CASSYLRSDQPQHF
.	TRBV5-1	few	TRBJ1-2	TGCGCCAGCAGCAAAGGGCCCGCCCAGATAAGGGATGGCTACACCTTC	CASSKGPAQIRDGYTF
.	TRBV18	.	TRBJ2-1	TGTGCCAGCTCAGCAGGGAATAGCGATGAGCAGTTCTTC	CASSAGNSDEQFF
.	TRBV7-3	many	TRBJ2-7	TGTGCCAGCAGGGCCTGGGAGCAGTACTTC	CASRAWEQYF
.	TRBV7-7	.	TRBJ1-1	TGTGCCAGCAGCCCCTTGGACAACACTGAAGCTTTCTTT	CASSPLDNTEAFF
.	TRBV10-3	.	TRBJ1-4	TGTGCCATCGGAGAAGGGGTAGAAAAACTGTTTTTT	CAIGEGVEKLFF
TRBD1	TRBV12-3/TRBV12-4	.	TRBJ1-5	TGTGCCAGCAGTTTTGGCTCCAGGGGGGATCAGCCCCAGCATTTT	CASSFGSRGDQPQHF
TRBD1	TRBV12-3/TRBV12-4	.	TRBJ1-2	TGTGCCAGCAGCCTCCTGGGACAGGGCGCGGGCTACACCTTC	CASSLLGQGAGYTF
.	TRBV12-3/TRBV12-4	few	TRBJ2-3	TGTGCCAGCAGACCCCAGGCAGGGCGATGGATAGATACGCAGTATTTT	CASRPQAGRWIDTQYF
.	TRBV12-3/TRBV12-4	.	TRBJ1-2	TGTGCCAGCAGGGACCAAGGGTACGGTGGCTACACCTTC	CASRDQGYGGYTF
TRBD2	TRBV12-3/TRBV12-4	.	TRBJ2-7	TGTGCCAGCAGTGCCCTAGCGGACGAGCAGTACTTC	CASSALADEQYF
.	TRBV5-1	many	TRBJ2-5	TGCGCCAGCAGCTTGAGGAACGGGGGTGGAGAGACCCAGTACTTC	CASSLRNGGGETQYF
TRBD1	TRBV6-5	.	TRBJ1-2	TGTGCCAGCAGTCCGGTCTCGGGACAGGGGGCTGAAGGCTACACCTTC	CASSPVSGQGAEGYTF
TRBD2	TRBV3-1	.	TRBJ2-1	TGTGCCAGCAGCCAATATAGCGGGACCGGCACCTACAATGAGCAGTTCTTC	CASSQYSGTGTYNEQFF
TRBD2	TRBV5-1	.	TRBJ2-2	TGCGCCAGCAGCTACGGACTAGCTGCGTTGTTAGAGAACACCGGGGAGCTGTTTTTT	CASSYGLAALLENTGELFF
TRBD1	TRBV29-1	.	TRBJ1-2	TGCAGCGCTGGGACAGGGGGCCTCTATGGCTACACCTTC	CSAGTGGLYGYTF
.	TRBV5-1	.	TRBJ2-4	TGCGCCAGCAGCACCGGGACGTGCGCTGAGCAGTACTTC	CASSTGTCAEQYF
.	TRBV7-2	.	TRBJ1-2	TGTGCCAGCAGCTTAGTGGGCTCAGTCAGTAATGGCTACACCTTC	CASSLVGSVSNGYTF
.	TRBV10-3	many	TRBJ2-7	TGTGCCATCAGTGAGACAGTGAACTACGAGCAGTACTTC	CAISETVNYEQYF
.	TRBV12-3/TRBV12-4	many	TRBJ2-7	TGTGCCAGCAGCCGGTTGGCCTACGAGCAGTACTTC	CASSRLAYEQYF
.	TRBV6-5	.	TRBJ2-7	TGTGCCAGCAGAGCCGGGGGGCTCGTCAACGAGCAGTACTTC	CASRAGGLVNEQYF